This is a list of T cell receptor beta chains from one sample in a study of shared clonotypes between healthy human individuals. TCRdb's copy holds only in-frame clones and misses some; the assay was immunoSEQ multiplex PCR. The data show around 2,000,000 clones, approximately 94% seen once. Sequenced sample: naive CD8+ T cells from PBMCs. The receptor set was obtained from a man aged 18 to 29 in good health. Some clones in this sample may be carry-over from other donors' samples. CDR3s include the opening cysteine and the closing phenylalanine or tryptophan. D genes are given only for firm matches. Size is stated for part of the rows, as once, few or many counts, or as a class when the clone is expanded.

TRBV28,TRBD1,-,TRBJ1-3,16,TGTGCCAGCAGTTTAGAAGGGGGCGCGTATGGAAACACCATATATTTT,CASSLEGGAYGNTIYF
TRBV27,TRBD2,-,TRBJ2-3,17,TGTGCCAGCGGACAAACACGAACTAGCGGGAGTATTGATACGCAGTATTTT,CASGQTRTSGSIDTQYF
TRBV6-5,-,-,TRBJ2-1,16,TGTGCCAGCAGTTTTTCGGAGGGGTGGCTTGGGAATGAGCAGTTCTTC,CASSFSEGWLGNEQFF
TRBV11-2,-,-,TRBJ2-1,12,TGTGCCAGCAGCTTTGAGGGGTATGAGCAGTTCTTC,CASSFEGYEQFF
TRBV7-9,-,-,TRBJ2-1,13,TGTGCCAGCAGTTCCGACATTTACAATGAGCAGTTCTTC,CASSSDIYNEQFF
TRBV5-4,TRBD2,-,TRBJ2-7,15,TGTGCCAGCAGCTCGGGACTAGCGGGAATGTACGAGCAGTACTTC,CASSSGLAGMYEQYF
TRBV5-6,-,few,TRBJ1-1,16,TGTGCCAGCAGCTTGGCAGGACATCTAGTCGACACTGAAGCTTTCTTT,CASSLAGHLVDTEAFF
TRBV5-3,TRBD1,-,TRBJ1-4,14,TGTGCCAGAAGCTTAGGGACAGTCTATGAAAAACTGTTTTTT,CARSLGTVYEKLFF
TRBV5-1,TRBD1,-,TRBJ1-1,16,TGCGCCAGCAGCTCCCGGACAGGGGGCTTGGACACTGAAGCTTTCTTT,CASSSRTGGLDTEAFF
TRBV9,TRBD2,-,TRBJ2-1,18,TGTGCCAGCAGCGTAGGGAGTTATGCGGGAGGGCCGGGGTATGAGCAGTTCTTC,CASSVGSYAGGPGYEQFF
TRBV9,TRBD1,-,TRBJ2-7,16,TGTGCCAGCAGCGGGCAAAGGGACAGCCAGCCGTACGAGCAGTACTTC,CASSGQRDSQPYEQYF
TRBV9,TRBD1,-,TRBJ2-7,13,TGTGCCAGCAGCAAAGGGACAGACTACGAGCAGTACTTC,CASSKGTDYEQYF
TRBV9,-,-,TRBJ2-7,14,TGTGCCAGCAGCGTAGATGGGACCAACTACGAGCAGTACTTC,CASSVDGTNYEQYF
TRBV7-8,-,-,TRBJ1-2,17,TGTGCCAGCAGCTTAGCGCTGGGTAAAGAAGCTAACTATGGCTACACCTTC,CASSLALGKEANYGYTF
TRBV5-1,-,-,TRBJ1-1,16,TGCGCCAGCAGGGAGACCCCCAGGGGCTCCCCCACTGAAGCTTTCTTT,CASRETPRGSPTEAFF
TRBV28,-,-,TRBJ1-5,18,TGTGCCAGCAGTTTTATTAGGGGACTCCCCGGACGGGATCAGCCCCAGCATTTT,CASSFIRGLPGRDQPQHF
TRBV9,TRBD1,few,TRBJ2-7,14,TGTGCCAGCAGCCCGGGACAGCAGCGCTACGAGCAGTACTTC,CASSPGQQRYEQYF
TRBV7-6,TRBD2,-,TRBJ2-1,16,TGTGCCAGCAGCCCCGCAGCGGGAGGGCCCTACAATGAGCAGTTCTTC,CASSPAAGGPYNEQFF
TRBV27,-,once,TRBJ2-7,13,TGTGCCAGCAGTTTGGACAGAGCCTACGAGCAGTACTTC,CASSLDRAYEQYF
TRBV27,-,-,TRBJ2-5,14,TGTGCCAGCAGTTTATCAACAGGGCGAGAGACCCAGTACTTC,CASSLSTGRETQYF
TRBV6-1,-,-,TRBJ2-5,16,TGTGCCAGCAGTGAACCGTTGAATGGAAATCGGGAGACCCAGTACTTC,CASSEPLNGNRETQYF
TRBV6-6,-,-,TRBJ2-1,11,TGTGCCAGCACCCTGATGGATAGGCAGTTCTTC,CASTLMDRQFF
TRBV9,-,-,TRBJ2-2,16,TGTGCCAGCAGCGTAGTGGGGGACCAGAACACCGGGGAGCTGTTTTTT,CASSVVGDQNTGELFF
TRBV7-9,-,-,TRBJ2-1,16,TGTGCCAGCAGCCCAACCCAGGGAGGAACCTACAATGAGCAGTTCTTC,CASSPTQGGTYNEQFF
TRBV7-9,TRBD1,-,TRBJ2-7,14,TGTGCCAGCAGCCTCTCGGGACAGTTCCACGAGCAGTACTTC,CASSLSGQFHEQYF
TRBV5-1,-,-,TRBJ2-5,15,TGCGCCAGCAGCCTGGGGACCGGCCGCCAAGAGACCCAGTACTTC,CASSLGTGRQETQYF
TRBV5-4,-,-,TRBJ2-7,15,TGTGCCAGCAGCTTGGATTCGTGGGGGTTCGACGAGCAGTACTTC,CASSLDSWGFDEQYF
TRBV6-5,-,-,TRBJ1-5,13,TGTGCCAGCAGTTACGGCAGTAATCAGCCCCAGCATTTT,CASSYGSNQPQHF
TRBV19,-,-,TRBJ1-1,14,TGTGCCAGTACCCTCAGAGGGGGGAACACTGAAGCTTTCTTT,CASTLRGGNTEAFF
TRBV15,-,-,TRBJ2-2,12,TGTGCCACCAGCAAAAACACCGGGGAGCTGTTTTTT,CATSKNTGELFF
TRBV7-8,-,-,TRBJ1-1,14,TGTGCCAGCAGCTTAGGACAGGCTTACACTGAAGCTTTCTTT,CASSLGQAYTEAFF
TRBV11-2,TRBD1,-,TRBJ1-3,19,TGTGCCAGCAGCTCCTTTCAGAAACCGGGACAGGGCTCTGGAAACACCATATATTTT,CASSSFQKPGQGSGNTIYF